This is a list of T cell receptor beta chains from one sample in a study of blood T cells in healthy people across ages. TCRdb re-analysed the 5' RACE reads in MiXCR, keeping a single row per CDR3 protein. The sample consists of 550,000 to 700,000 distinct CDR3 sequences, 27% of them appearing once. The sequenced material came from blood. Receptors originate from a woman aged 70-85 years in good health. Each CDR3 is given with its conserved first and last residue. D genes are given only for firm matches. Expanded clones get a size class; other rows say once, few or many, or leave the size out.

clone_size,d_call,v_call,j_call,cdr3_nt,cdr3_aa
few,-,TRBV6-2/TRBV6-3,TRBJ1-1,TGTGCCAGCAGTTACGAGGCTGGGGACATGAACACTGAAGCTTTCTTT,CASSYEAGDMNTEAFF
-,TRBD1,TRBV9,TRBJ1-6,TGTGCCAGCAGCCCGCGGGACAGGACCTATAATTCACCCCTCCACTTT,CASSPRDRTYNSPLHF
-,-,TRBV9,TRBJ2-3,TGTGCCAGCAGCGTTACTAGAACAGATACGCAGTATTTT,CASSVTRTDTQYF
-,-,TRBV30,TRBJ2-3,TGTGCCTCTGCCTTGACAGATACGCAGTATTTT,CASALTDTQYF
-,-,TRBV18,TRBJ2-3,TGTGCCAGCTCACCACCGTCCACCTGGGATACGCAGTATTTT,CASSPPSTWDTQYF
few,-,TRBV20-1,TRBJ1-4,TGCAGTGCTAGCAGAGTGATTGAAAAACTGTTTTTT,CSASRVIEKLFF
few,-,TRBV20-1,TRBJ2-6,TGCAGTGCTTTAGGTGGCAGCAGGGCTGGGGCCAACGTCCTGACTTTC,CSALGGSRAGANVLTF
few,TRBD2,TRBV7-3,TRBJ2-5,TGTGCCAGCAGCTCCCTCACTAGCGGACTAGAGACCCAGTACTTC,CASSSLTSGLETQYF
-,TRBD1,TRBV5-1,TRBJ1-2,TGCGCCAGCAGCCCGCGACAGGGACACCTCGATGGCTACACCTTC,CASSPRQGHLDGYTF
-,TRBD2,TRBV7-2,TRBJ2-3,TGTGCCAGCAGCAGGAGTAGCGGGGGGGCTTTAGATACGCAGTATTTT,CASSRSSGGALDTQYF
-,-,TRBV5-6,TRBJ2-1,TGTGCCAGCTCGGTAGGTGGCGAGCAGTTCTTC,CASSVGGEQFF
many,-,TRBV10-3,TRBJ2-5,TGTGCCATCAGTGAGTCGAATCTGGGACCCCAAGAGACCCAGTACTTC,CAISESNLGPQETQYF
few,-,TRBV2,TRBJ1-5,TGTGCCAGCGCCCGACAGGGCAATCAGCCCCAGCATTTT,CASARQGNQPQHF
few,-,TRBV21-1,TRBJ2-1,TGTGCCAGCAGCATTAAAGCGGGGGGCCAGGATGAGCAGTTCTTC,CASSIKAGGQDEQFF
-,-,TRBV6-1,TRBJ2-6,TGTGCCAGCAGTACGGGAAGACAGGCCTCTGGGGCCAACGTCCTGACTTTC,CASSTGRQASGANVLTF
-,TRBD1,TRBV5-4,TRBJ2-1,TGTGCCAGCAGCAGTAACAGGGGCGATTACAATGAGCAGTTCTTC,CASSSNRGDYNEQFF
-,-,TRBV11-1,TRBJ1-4,TGTGCCAGCAGCCACATCGCAACTAATGAAAAACTGTTTTTT,CASSHIATNEKLFF
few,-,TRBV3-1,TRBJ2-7,TGTGCCAGCAGCCAAGAGAGGTTAAACGAGCAGTACTTC,CASSQERLNEQYF
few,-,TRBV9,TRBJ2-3,TGTGCCAGCAGCGTAGGGTGGTCGGGGGAAGATACGCAGTATTTT,CASSVGWSGEDTQYF
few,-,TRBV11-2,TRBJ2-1,TGTGCCAGCAGTCGCGTGAGCCAAAGCTCCTACAATGAGCAGTTCTTC,CASSRVSQSSYNEQFF
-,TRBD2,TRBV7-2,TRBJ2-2,TGTGCCAGCAGCGGGACTAGCCTGGGGACCGGGGAGCTGTTTTTT,CASSGTSLGTGELFF
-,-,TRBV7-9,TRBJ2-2,TGTGCCAGCCTGGGCGGGGAGCTGTTTTTT,CASLGGELFF
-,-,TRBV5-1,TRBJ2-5,TGCGCCAGCAGCGGGGGGACAGCCAACCAAGAGACCCAGTACTTC,CASSGGTANQETQYF
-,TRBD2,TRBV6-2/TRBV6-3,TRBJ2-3,TGTGCCAGCAGTTACCAACGGACTAGCAGTACAGATACGCAGTATTTT,CASSYQRTSSTDTQYF
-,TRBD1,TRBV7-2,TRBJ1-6,TGTGCCAGCAGACCCGGGACAGAGAATTCACCCCTCCACTTT,CASRPGTENSPLHF
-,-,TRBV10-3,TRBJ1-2,TGTGCCATCAGTGAGTCTCCAGGGCAGAATAACTATGGCTACACCTTC,CAISESPGQNNYGYTF
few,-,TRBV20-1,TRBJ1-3,TGCAGTGCTAGAGACGGCATTGGAAACACCATATATTTT,CSARDGIGNTIYF
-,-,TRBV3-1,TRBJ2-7,TGTGCCAGCAGCCTTACGCGGGGTGAGTGGGAGCAGTACTTC,CASSLTRGEWEQYF
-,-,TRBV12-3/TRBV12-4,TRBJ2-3,TGTGCCAGCAGTTTCGCGGACAGCCTGACAGATACGCAGTATTTT,CASSFADSLTDTQYF
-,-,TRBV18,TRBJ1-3,TGTGCCAGCTCACCAAACGCCGGAGGGTCTGGAAACACCATATATTTT,CASSPNAGGSGNTIYF
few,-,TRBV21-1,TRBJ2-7,TGTGCCACCAGATCTAATCAGTGTTCGAGCTCCTACGAGCAGTACTTC,CATRSNQCSSSYEQYF
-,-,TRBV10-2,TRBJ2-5,TGCGCCAGCAGTGAGTCGCGAGAGACCCAGTACTTC,CASSESRETQYF
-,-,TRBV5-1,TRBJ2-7,TGCGCCAGCAGCTTGATCGTGGCAGGGGCCTACGAGCAGTACTTC,CASSLIVAGAYEQYF
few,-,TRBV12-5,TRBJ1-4,TGTGCTAGTGGTTTAGGGAGGGCCGGTGAAAAACTGTTTTTT,CASGLGRAGEKLFF
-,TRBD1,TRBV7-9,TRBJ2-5,TGTGCCAGCAGCTTAGGGTTGGCAGGGGGCGAGAGGTCCCAGTACTTC,CASSLGLAGGERSQYF
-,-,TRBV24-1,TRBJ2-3,TGTGCCACCAGTGACCCGACAGGAAGAGGGACAGATACGCAGTATTTT,CATSDPTGRGTDTQYF
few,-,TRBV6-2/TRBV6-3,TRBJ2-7,TGTGCCAGCAGCCTTTTTCGTTTTGAGCAGTACTTC,CASSLFRFEQYF
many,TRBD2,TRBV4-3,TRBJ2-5,TGCGCCAGCAGCCAAGTCGGGACTATGGCAGAGACCCAGTACTTC,CASSQVGTMAETQYF
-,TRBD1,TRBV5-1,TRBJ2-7,TGCGCCAGCAGCCGAACCGGACAGGGAAGAGAGCAGTACTTC,CASSRTGQGREQYF
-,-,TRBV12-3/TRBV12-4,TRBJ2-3,TGTGCCAGCACCAACCGGGTTACAGGCAGCACAGATACGCAGTATTTT,CASTNRVTGSTDTQYF
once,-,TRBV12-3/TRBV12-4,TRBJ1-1,TGTGCCAGCAGGACACAGGGAGGCACTGAAGCTTTCTTT,CASRTQGGTEAFF
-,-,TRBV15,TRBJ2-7,TGTGCCACCAGTAATCCTCCCAGGGGCTACGAGCAGTACTTC,CATSNPPRGYEQYF
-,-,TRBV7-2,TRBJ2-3,TGTGCCAGCATCCAGGGGGGCTCCACAGATACGCAGTATTTT,CASIQGGSTDTQYF
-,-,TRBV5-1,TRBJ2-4,TGCGCCAGCAGCTTGGATCCGGGACCCTCGAACATTCAGTACTTC,CASSLDPGPSNIQYF
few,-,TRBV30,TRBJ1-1,TGTGCCTGGACCCCTTTGGGACGTTCTTGGAGCACTGAAGCTTTCTTT,CAWTPLGRSWSTEAFF
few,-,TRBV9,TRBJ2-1,TGTGCCAGCAGCGTAAGGGGCACCTCCTACAATGAGCAGTTCTTC,CASSVRGTSYNEQFF
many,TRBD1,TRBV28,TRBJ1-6,TGTGCCAGCAGATCCCTCAACAGGGGTCAGGGACCCCTCCACTTT,CASRSLNRGQGPLHF
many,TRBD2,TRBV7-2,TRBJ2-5,TGTGCCAGCAGCTTTGCTGCTAGCGGGGGGGAGACCCAGTACTTC,CASSFAASGGETQYF
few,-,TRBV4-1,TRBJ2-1,TGCGCCAGCAGCCAAGAAGGCAGGGGCGTCAAGTTCTTC,CASSQEGRGVKFF
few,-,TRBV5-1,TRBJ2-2,TGCGCCAGCAGCGACCTCAGGATTTCCGGGGAGCTGTTTTTT,CASSDLRISGELFF
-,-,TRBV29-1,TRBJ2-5,TGCAGCGTCCGACCCGACCGAGAGACCCAGTACTTC,CSVRPDRETQYF
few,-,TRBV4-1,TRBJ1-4,TGCGCCAGCAGCCCCCAACCCAACGGGGGGGTTAATGAAAAACTGTTTTTT,CASSPQPNGGVNEKLFF
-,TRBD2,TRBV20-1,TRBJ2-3,TGCAGTGCTAGAGGGACTAGCGGGAGGGGCCGCACAGATACGCAGTATTTT,CSARGTSGRGRTDTQYF
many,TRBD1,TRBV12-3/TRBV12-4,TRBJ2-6,TGTGCCAGCAGTCCAGGACAGGGATCCGGGGCCAACGTCCTGACTTTC,CASSPGQGSGANVLTF
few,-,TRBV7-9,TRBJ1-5,TGTGCCAGCACCTCAGGTAATCAGCCCCAGCATTTT,CASTSGNQPQHF
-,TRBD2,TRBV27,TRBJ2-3,TGTGCCAGCAGTTTGGAGGGACTAGTGGGGGGTCCAGATACGCAGTATTTT,CASSLEGLVGGPDTQYF